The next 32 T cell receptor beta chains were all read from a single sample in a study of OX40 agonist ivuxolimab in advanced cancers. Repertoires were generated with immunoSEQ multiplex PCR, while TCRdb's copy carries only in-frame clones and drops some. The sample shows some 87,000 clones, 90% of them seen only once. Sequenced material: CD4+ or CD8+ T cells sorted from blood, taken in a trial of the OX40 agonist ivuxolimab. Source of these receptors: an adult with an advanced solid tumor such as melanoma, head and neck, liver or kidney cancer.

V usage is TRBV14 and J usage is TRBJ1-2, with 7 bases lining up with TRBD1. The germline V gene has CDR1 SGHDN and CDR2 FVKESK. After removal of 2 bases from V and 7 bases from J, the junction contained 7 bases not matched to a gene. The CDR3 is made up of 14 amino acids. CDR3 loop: CASSQLIGGSGYTF. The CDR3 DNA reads TGTGCCAGCAGCCAACTGATAGGGGGCTCTGGCTACACCTTC.

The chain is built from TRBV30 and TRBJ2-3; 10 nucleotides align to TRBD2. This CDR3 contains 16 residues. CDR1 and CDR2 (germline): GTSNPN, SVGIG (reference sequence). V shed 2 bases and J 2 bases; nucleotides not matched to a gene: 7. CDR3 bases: TGTGCCTGGAGTCCAAAGACTAGCGGGCTCACAGATACGCAGTATTTT. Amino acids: CAWSPKTSGLTDTQYF.

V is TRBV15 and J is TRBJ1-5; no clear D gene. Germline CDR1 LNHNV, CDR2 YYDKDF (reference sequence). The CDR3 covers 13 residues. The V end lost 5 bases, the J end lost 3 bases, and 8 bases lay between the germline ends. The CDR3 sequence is CATSGQFNQPQHF. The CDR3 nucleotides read TGTGCCACCAGCGGGCAGTTCAATCAGCCCCAGCATTTT.

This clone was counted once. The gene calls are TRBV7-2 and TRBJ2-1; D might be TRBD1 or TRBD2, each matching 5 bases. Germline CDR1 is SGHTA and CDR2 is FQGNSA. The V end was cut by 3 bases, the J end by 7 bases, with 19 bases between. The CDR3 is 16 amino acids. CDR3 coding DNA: TGTGCCAGCAGCTTGAGTAACCTAGCAGGGATAAATGAGCAGTTCTTC. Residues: CASSLSNLAGINEQFF.

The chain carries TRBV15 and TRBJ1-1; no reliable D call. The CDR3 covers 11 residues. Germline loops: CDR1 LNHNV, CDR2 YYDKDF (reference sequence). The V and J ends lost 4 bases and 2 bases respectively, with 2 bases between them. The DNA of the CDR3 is TGTGCCACCAGCAAAAACACTGAAGCTTTCTTT. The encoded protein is CATSKNTEAFF.

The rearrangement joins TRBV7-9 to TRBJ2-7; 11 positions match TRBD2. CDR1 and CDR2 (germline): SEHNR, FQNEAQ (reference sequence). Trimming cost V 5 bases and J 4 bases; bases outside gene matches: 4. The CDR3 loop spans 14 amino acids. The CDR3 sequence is CASSPGTSGYEQYF. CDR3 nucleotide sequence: TGTGCCAGCAGCCCCGGGACTAGCGGTTACGAGCAGTACTTC.

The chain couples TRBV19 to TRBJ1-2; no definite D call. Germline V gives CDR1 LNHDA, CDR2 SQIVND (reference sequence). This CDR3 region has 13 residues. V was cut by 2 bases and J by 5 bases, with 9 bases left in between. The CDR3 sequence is CASSIPGFYGYTF. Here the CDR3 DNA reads TGTGCCAGTAGTATACCGGGCTTTTATGGCTACACCTTC.

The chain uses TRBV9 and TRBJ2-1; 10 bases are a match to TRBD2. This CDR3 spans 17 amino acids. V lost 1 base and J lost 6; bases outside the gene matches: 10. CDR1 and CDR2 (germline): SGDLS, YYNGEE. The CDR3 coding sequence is TGTGCCAGCAGCGTATCTCCCTCTAGCGGGAGAGGCAATGAGCAGTTCTTC. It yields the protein CASSVSPSSGRGNEQFF.

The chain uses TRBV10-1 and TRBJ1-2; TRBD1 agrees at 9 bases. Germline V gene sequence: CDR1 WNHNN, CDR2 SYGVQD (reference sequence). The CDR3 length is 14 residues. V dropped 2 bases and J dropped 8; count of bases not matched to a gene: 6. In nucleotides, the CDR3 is TGCGCCAGCAGTGAGGACCGGGACAGGGAGGGCTACACCTTC. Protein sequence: CASSEDRDREGYTF.

CDR3 sequence: CASSWRQGNYGYTF. In DNA form, the CDR3 reads TGTGCCAGCAGCTGGAGACAGGGAAACTATGGCTACACCTTC. The chain recombines TRBV11-1 with TRBJ1-2; 7 bases agree with TRBD1. Germline V gene data show CDR1 as SGHAT and CDR2 as FQDESV (reference sequence). This CDR3 spans 14 amino acids. Losses at the gene ends were 4 bases for V and 2 bases for J; bases not matched to a gene: 4. The variable domain in full, completed from reference TRBV11-1 and TRBJ1-2, reads EAEVAQSPRYKITEKSQAVAFWCDPISGHATLYWYRQILGQGPELLVQFQDESVVDDSQLPKDRFSAERLKGVDSTLKIQPAELGDSAMYLCASSWRQGNYGYTFGSGTRLTVV.

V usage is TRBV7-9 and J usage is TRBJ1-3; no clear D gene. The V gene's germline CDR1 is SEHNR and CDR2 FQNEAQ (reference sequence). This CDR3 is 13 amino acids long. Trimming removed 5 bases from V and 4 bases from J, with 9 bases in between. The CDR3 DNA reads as TGTGCCAGCAGCCCGAGTATCGGAAACACCATATATTTT. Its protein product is CASSPSIGNTIYF.

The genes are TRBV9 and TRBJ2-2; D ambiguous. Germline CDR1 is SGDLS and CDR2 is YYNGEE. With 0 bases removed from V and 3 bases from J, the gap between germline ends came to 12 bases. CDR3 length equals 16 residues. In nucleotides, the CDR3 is TGTGCCAGCAGCGTAGATGGCTTTTCGGACACCGGGGAGCTGTTTTTT. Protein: CASSVDGFSDTGELFF.

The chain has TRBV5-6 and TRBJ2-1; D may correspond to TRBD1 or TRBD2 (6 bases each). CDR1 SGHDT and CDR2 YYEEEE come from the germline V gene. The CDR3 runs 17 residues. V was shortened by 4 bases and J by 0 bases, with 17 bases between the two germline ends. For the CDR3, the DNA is TGTGCCAGCAGCCCCGGAGGGGGGTTTAGCTCCTACAATGAGCAGTTCTTC. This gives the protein CASSPGGGFSSYNEQFF.

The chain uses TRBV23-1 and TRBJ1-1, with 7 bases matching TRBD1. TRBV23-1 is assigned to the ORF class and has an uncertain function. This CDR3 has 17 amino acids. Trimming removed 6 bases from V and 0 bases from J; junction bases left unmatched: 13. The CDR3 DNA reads TGCGCCAGCAGATACAGGGGTGGGGGGTTAATGAACACTGAAGCTTTCTTT. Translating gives CASRYRGGGLMNTEAFF.

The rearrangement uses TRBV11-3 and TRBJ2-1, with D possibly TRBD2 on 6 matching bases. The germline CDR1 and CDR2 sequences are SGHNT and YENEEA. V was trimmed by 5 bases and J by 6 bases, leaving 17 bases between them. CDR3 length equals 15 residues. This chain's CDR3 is CASSRLGTVINEQFF. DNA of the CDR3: TGTGCCAGCAGCCGCCTCGGGACTGTGATCAATGAGCAGTTCTTC.

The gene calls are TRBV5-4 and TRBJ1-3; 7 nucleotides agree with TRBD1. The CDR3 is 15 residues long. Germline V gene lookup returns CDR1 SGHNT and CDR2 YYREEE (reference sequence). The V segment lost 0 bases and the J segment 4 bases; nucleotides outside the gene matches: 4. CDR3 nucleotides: TGTGCCAGCAGCTTGGACAGGGGAAGAGGAAACACCATATATTTT. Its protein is CASSLDRGRGNTIYF.

The CDR3 is CASSVGRLAGVGELFF. CDR3 nucleotides: TGTGCCAGCAGCGTAGGCCGACTAGCGGGAGTTGGGGAGCTGTTTTTT. The chain is built from TRBV7-3 and TRBJ2-2; the match to TRBD2 covers 12 bases. Germline V gives CDR1 SGHTA, CDR2 FQGTGA. The CDR3 sequence is 16 residues long. The trim removed 5 bases at V and 8 bases at J, leaving 9 bases unmatched.

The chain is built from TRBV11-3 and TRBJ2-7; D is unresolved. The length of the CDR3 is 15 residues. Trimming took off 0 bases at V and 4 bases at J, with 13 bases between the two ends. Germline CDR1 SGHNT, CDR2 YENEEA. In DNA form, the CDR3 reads TGTGCCAGCAGCTTAGATCTTGTTAGTTCTTACGAGCAGTACTTC. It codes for CASSLDLVSSYEQYF.

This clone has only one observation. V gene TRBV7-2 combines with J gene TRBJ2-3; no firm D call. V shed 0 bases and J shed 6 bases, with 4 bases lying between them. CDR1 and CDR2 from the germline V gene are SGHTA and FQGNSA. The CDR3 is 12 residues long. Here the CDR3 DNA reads TGTGCCAGCAGCTTAGCGGTTGATACGCAGTATTTT. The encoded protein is CASSLAVDTQYF.

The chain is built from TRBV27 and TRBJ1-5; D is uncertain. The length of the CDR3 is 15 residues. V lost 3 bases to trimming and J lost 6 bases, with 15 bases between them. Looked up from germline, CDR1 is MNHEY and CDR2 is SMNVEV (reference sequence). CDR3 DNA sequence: TGTGCCAGCAGTTTCCGGTCCGGGAACATTCAGCCCCAGCATTTT. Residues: CASSFRSGNIQPQHF.

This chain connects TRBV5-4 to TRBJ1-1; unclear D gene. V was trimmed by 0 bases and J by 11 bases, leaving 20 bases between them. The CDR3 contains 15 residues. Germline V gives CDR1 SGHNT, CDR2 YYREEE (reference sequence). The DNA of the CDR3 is TGTGCCAGCAGCTTGGTGGCAAAGGCCCCTGGCAGGGCTTTCTTT. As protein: CASSLVAKAPGRAFF. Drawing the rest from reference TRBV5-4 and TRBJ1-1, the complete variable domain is ETGVTQSPTHLIKTRGQQVTLRCSSQSGHNTVSWYQQALGQGPQFIFQYYREEENGRGNFPPRFSGLQFPNYSSELNVNALELDDSALYLCASSLVAKAPGRAFFGQGTRLTVV.

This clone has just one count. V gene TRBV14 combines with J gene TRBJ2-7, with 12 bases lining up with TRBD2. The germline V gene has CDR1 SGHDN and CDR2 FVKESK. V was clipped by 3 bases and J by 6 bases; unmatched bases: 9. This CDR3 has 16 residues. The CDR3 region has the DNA TGTGCCAGCAGCCAGACTTCGACTAGCGGGAGCGGCGAGCAGTACTTC. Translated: CASSQTSTSGSGEQYF.

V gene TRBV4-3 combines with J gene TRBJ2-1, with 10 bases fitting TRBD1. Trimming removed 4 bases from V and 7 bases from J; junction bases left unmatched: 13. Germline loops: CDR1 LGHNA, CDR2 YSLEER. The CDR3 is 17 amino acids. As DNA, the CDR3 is TGCGCCAGCAGCCCAACGAGTGACAGGGGGCGCGCAAATGAGCAGTTCTTC. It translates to CASSPTSDRGRANEQFF.

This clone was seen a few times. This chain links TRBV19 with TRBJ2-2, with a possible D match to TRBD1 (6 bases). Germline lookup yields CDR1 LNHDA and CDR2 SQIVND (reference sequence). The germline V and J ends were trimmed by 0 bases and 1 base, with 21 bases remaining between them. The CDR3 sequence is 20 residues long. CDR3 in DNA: TGTGCCAGTAGTATAGAGGCGGCCGGCGGGCTGACAGGGAACACCGGGGAGCTGTTTTTT. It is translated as CASSIEAAGGLTGNTGELFF.

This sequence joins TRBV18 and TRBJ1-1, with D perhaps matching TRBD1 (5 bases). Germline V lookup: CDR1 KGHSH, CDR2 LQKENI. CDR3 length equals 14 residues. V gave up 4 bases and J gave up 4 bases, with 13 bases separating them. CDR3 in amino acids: CASSLQDGGTEAFF. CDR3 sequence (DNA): TGTGCCAGCTCACTGCAAGATGGGGGCACTGAAGCTTTCTTT. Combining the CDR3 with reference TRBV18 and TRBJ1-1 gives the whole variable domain NAGVMQNPRHLVRRRGQEARLRCSPMKGHSHVYWYRQLPEEGLKFMVYLQKENIIDESGMPKERFSAEFPKEGPSILRIQQVVRGDSAAYFCASSLQDGGTEAFFGQGTRLTVV.

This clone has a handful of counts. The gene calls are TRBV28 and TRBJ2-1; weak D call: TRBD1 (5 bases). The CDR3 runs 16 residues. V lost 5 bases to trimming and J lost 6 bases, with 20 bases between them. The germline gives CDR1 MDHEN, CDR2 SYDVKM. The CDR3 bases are TGTGCCAGCAGTGTTGTTGGCAGGGTAACCTCCAATGAGCAGTTCTTC. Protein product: CASSVVGRVTSNEQFF.

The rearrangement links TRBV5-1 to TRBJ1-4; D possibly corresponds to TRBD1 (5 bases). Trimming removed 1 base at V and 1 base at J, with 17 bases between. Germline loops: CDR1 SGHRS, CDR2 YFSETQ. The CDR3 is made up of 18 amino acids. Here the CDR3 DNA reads TGCGCCAGCAGCTTGTTACCCAATTCGGGGGGAACTAATGAAAAACTGTTTTTT. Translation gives CASSLLPNSGGTNEKLFF.

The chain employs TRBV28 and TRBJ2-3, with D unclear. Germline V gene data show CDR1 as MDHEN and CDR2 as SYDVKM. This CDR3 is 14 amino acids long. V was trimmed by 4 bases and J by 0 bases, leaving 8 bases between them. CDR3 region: CASSSQASTDTQYF. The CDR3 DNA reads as TGTGCCAGCAGTTCCCAGGCTAGCACAGATACGCAGTATTTT.

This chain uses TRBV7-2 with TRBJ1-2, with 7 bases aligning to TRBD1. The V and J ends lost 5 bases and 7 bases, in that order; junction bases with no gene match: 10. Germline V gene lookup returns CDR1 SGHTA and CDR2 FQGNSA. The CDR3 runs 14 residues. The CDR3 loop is CASSNRQGSVGYTF. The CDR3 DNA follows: TGTGCCAGCAGCAACCGACAGGGTAGTGTTGGCTACACCTTC. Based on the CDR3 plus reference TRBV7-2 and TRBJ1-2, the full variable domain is GAGVSQSPSNKVTEKGKDVELRCDPISGHTALYWYRQSLGQGLEFLIYFQGNSAPDKSGLPSDRFSAERTGGSVSTLTIQRTQQEDSAVYLCASSNRQGSVGYTFGSGTRLTVV.

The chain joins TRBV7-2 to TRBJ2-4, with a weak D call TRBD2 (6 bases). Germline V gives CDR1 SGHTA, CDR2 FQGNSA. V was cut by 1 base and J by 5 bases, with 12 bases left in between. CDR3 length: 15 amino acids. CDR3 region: CASSLVGSGQNIQYF. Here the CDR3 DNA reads TGTGCCAGCAGCTTAGTCGGGAGCGGTCAAAACATTCAGTACTTC.

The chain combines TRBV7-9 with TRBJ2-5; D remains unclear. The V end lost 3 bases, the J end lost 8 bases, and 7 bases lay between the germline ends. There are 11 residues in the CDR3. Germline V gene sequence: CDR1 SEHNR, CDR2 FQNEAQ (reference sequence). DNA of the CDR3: TGTGCCAGCAGCTTCGAGCGAACCCAGTACTTC. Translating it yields CASSFERTQYF.

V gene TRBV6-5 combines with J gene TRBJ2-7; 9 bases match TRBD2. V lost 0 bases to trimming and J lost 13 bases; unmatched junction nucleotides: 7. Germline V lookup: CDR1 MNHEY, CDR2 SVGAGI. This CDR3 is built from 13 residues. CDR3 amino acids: CASSYSGLAGFYF. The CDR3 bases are TGTGCCAGCAGTTACTCGGGGCTAGCGGGGTTCTACTTC.